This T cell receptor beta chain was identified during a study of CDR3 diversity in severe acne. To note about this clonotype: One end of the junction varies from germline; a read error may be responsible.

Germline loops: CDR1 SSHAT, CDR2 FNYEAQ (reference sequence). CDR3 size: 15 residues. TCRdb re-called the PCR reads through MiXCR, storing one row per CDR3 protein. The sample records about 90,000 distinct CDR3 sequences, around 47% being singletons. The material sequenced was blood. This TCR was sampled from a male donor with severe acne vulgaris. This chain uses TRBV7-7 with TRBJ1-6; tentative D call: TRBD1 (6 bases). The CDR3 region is CASSLGDGGASPLHF. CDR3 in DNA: TGTGCTAGCAGCTTAGGGGACGGGGGGGCCTCACCCCTCCACTTT.